This record covers a single T cell receptor beta chain. These data come from a study of control samples from healthy donors and cancer patients. Trimming took 5 bases from V and 3 from J; bases not matched to a gene: 7. The germline gives CDR1 SGHVS, CDR2 FNYEAQ. The CDR3 totals 14 residues. Data came from immunoSEQ multiplex PCR; TCRdb stores just in-frame clones and leaves some out. This table has 50,000 to 65,000 clones, over 75% appearing once. V usage is TRBV7-6 and J usage is TRBJ2-7; 7 bases line up with TRBD2. The TCR sequence derives from a woman in her forties or fifties with colorectal cancer. The source material was PBMCs. The CDR3 nucleotides read TGTGCCAGCAGCCAAAGCGGACTAGACTACGAGCAGTACTTC. Its protein is CASSQSGLDYEQYF.